Given below is one TCR beta chain in context. This clonotype has a handful of counts. There is no known antigen for this receptor. Per-base quality was not reported, and no clone a single base away is much larger than it. This specimen comes from a study of T-cell memory formation after mild COVID-19 (dated by TCRdb to the early 2020s). In the study overall: TCR sequence clusters from the two donors were largely donor specific. In two donors, T-cell clones that expanded and contracted after mild COVID-19 were followed by sequencing TCRalpha and TCRbeta repertoires longitudinally. Two young, previously healthy adult volunteers made up the cohort, one male and one female.

TCRdb records Illumina NovaSeq 6000 as the sequencer. cDNA libraries for TCRalpha and TCRbeta were prepared by 5'RACE using constant-segment primers, with sample barcodes and unique molecular identifiers added. RNA was extracted from every sample with Trizol reagent. The libraries were amplified in two PCR steps, and the second step added a second sample barcode and Illumina TruSeq adapters. Sequencing of libraries was performed on an Illumina NovaSeq with 2 x 150 bp paired-end reads. For the original study's pipeline: Reads were demultiplexed and collapsed into UMI-guided consensus sequences with migec v1.2.7. Using mixcr v2.1.11, the UMI consensuses were aligned to TRA and TRB V and J templates and assembled into clonotypes. A clonotype was counted as expanded or contracted only if both edgeR and NoisET called the change significant, with noise models trained on biological replicates. For edgeR calls, the cutoffs were a false discovery rate-adjusted p below 0.01 and a log2 fold-change threshold of 1. As an exploratory analysis of dynamics, PCA with hierarchical clustering was applied to max-normalized trajectories of the 1000 most abundant clonotypes. Separately sequenced CD4+ and CD8+ repertoires were used to assign a CD4 or CD8 phenotype to each responding clone. TCRdb reanalyzed the raw reads on its own, using fastp at Q25 for trimming and MiXCR for clone calling, and kept in-frame beta chains. Rows with one shared CDR3 protein collapse into an entry with the most common genes and DNA. These V and J calls rely on TCRdb rather than the paper's analysis. This sample comprises 400,000 to 550,000 distinct CDR3 sequences, roughly 25% of them detected only once. The ten largest clones add up to around 13% of the sample.

The full study reports these points: Some responding clones were found in pre-infection memory, which suggests that pre-existing cross-reactive memory T cells took part in the SARS-CoV-2 response. Clones that contracted from day 15 to 85 showed balanced CD4/CD8 phenotypes, whereas a second wave of clones that expanded from day 15 to 37 leaned towards CD4+. SARS-CoV-2 specificity of the second-wave clones peaking on day 37 was not confirmed. Only a couple of mild cases were covered by the study, and larger cohorts that include severe cases with pre-infection samples were considered necessary. Contracting CD4+ clones turned up mainly in the CM and EM memory subsets, whereas EMRA was where CD8+ clones were enriched.

PBMCs were isolated by Ficoll-Paque density gradient centrifugation. This TCR was sampled from an adult woman who had mild COVID-19 (a few samples of this study predate the infection). The sample titles of this study are shuffled in the database, so cell type and time point are left out; the donor was told from shared clones. The sequenced sample was PBMCs or a T cell subset sorted from them (not recorded which).

CDR3 sequence: CATSDSRLGLYF. The nucleotide sequence reads TGTGCCACCAGTGATTCTAGGTTGGGTTTGTACTTC. The chain employs TRBV24-1 and TRBJ2-5; the D gene cannot be resolved reliably. The CDR3, cysteine through phenylalanine, is 12 amino acids long. The CDR3 DNA has 36 bases and is translated from base 1. CDR1 and CDR2 are read off the germline V gene as KGHDR and SFDVKD. V gives up 2 bases and J gives up 13 bases, and the segment between their germline ends measures 13 bases.